The entry that follows covers one T cell receptor (beta chain) sequence. Its antigen is as yet unknown. The data belong to a study of CD8+ T cells in alopecia areata. Across the whole study: Treated individuals took tofacitinib by mouth, 5 to 10 mg twice daily. Tofacitinib lasted 6 to 18 months, then 6 months off drug.

Broader study findings: Scalp and blood samples kept many expanded lesional clones throughout tofacitinib.

Described treatment: oral pan-JAK inhibitor, 5-10 mg twice daily. Sequencing relied on a cDNA template that was reverse transcribed from extracted RNA. The repertoire was sequenced with immunoSEQ multiplex PCR; TCRdb's copy has only in-frame clones and lacks some. The repertoire includes a few hundred thousand clones, roughly 66% of them detected once, and 1.2% sits in the top ten. This clonotype originated in a human donor with alopecia areata. Sequencing used CD4+ T cells sorted from blood, obtained between weeks 43 and 45, from a patient treated with tofacitinib.

The CDR3 loop is CASSLDRGPGTQYF. CDR3 DNA sequence: TGTGCCAGCAGCTTGGACAGGGGGCCGGGGACCCAGTACTTC. This sequence joins TRBV5-6 and TRBJ2-5; TRBD1 matches at 9 bases. CDR3 length: 14 amino acids. The trim removed 0 bases at V and 7 bases at J, leaving 4 bases unmatched. Germline V lookup: CDR1 SGHDT, CDR2 YYEEEE.